The 8 T cell receptor beta chains in this list originate from one sample, sequenced in a study of blood T cells in healthy people across ages. The second PCR ran roughly 6 to 11 cycles with a sample-barcoded 5' primer and J-beta primers. TCRdb itself ran the 5' RACE reads through MiXCR, one entry per CDR3 protein. Of over 1.5 million distinct CDR3 sequences in the sample, around 48% were seen once. The sample taken for sequencing was blood. These receptors all come from a woman aged 40 to 50 in good health.

The table lists this clonotype with a few counts. V gene TRBV28 combines with J gene TRBJ2-5, with TRBD1 identical over 8 bases. The CDR3 runs to 15 residues. With V trimmed by 2 bases and J by 4 bases, 6 bases remained unmatched. Germline assignment: CDR1 MDHEN and CDR2 SYDVKM. The CDR3 here is CASSLQGARVETQYF. CDR3 DNA sequence: TGTGCCAGCAGTTTACAGGGGGCGCGTGTAGAGACCCAGTACTTC.

The genes are TRBV12-3 or TRBV12-4 and TRBJ2-6; D is tentatively TRBD1 or TRBD2 (5 bases each). Deletions cut 11 bases from V and 0 bases from J, with 17 bases between. The CDR3 sequence is 16 residues long. CDR3 sequence (DNA): TGTGCCGGAGCTACGGGGCAAAGCTCTGGGGCCAACGTCCTGACTTTC. Protein product: CAGATGQSSGANVLTF.

V and J are TRBV20-1 and TRBJ1-2; weak D call: TRBD1 (6 bases). CDR1 DFQATT and CDR2 SNEGSKA come from the germline V gene (reference sequence). The ends were cut back, 6 bases at V and 4 bases at J, with 18 bases in the middle. The CDR3 consists of 14 residues. The CDR3 reads CSALVDVDSYGYTF. In DNA, the CDR3 is TGCAGTGCCCTCGTCGATGTGGACAGCTATGGCTACACCTTC.

This clonotype was counted between two and nine times. The rearrangement links TRBV6-5 to TRBJ2-1; tentatively, D is TRBD2 (6 bases). V was cut by 4 bases and J by 4 bases, with 17 bases left in between. The CDR3 loop spans 16 amino acids. CDR1 and CDR2 (germline): MNHEY, SVGAGI. Written as DNA, the CDR3 is TGTGCCAGCAGTTCCGGACTCTCCGGGACTTACAATGAGCAGTTCTTC. Translated: CASSSGLSGTYNEQFF.

The sample holds a few counts of this clonotype. The rearrangement joins TRBV12-3 or TRBV12-4 to TRBJ2-7; the D call may be TRBD1 or TRBD2 (5 bases each). With 4 bases removed from V and 3 bases from J, the gap between germline ends came to 22 bases. The CDR3 runs 17 residues. The CDR3: CASSSDLGGIIFYEQYF. The CDR3 DNA reads TGTGCCAGCAGTTCCGATCTTGGGGGAATAATTTTCTACGAGCAGTACTTC.

The chain recombines TRBV14 with TRBJ2-5, with D perhaps TRBD2 (6 bases). The CDR3 sequence is 16 residues long. The V end lost 1 base, the J end lost 3 bases, and 15 bases lay between the germline ends. In germline, CDR1 is SGHDN, CDR2 FVKESK. The DNA of the CDR3 is TGTGCCAGCAGCCAAGTCGCTCTAGCGAGCAAAGAGACCCAGTACTTC. It specifies CASSQVALASKETQYF.

V gene TRBV20-1 combines with J gene TRBJ2-4, with TRBD1 matching 7 bases. The CDR3 is 16 residues long. The germline V gene has CDR1 DFQATT and CDR2 SNEGSKA (reference sequence). V lost 6 bases to trimming and J lost 4 bases; unmatched junction nucleotides: 15. CDR3 sequence (DNA): TGCAGTGCCACTCCCCGGACAGGCACGCTGAAAAACATTCAGTACTTC. Translating gives CSATPRTGTLKNIQYF.

The V and J genes are TRBV18 and TRBJ2-3, with D unclear. The CDR3 has 14 residues. V lost 3 bases to trimming and J lost 2 bases, with 9 bases between them. Germline V gene sequence: CDR1 KGHSH, CDR2 LQKENI. The CDR3 here is CASSPGSTTDTQYF. DNA of the CDR3: TGTGCCAGCTCACCGGGCAGTACCACAGATACGCAGTATTTT.